This passage covers 29 T cell receptor beta chains from one sample sequenced in a study of vaccination effects on CD4 cells after COVID-19. The method was immunoSEQ multiplex PCR; TCRdb's version includes in-frame clones alone and lacks a portion of them. Among about 71,000 clones, around 80% were seen once, and the ten largest hold more than 10%. Sequencing followed a ViraFEST assay step that expanded antigen-specific CD4+ T cells with viral peptide pools. CD4+ T cells were isolated after 10 days of culture. Nucleocapsid antibodies stayed negative before and after vaccination, showing no earlier SARS-CoV-2 infection. These receptors have no identified antigens. The sample in question was CD4+ T cells from PBMCs cultured with SARS-CoV-2 spike peptides, obtained before COVID-19 vaccination. These receptors all stem from a human donor who received a COVID-19 vaccine.

This clone was recorded only once. This rearrangement joins TRBV2 to TRBJ1-1; D is perhaps TRBD1 (6 bases). The CDR3 covers 11 residues. Germline CDR1 and CDR2: SNHLY and FYNNEI. Trimming stripped 5 bases from V and 10 bases from J, with 11 bases between. CDR3 DNA: TGTGCCAGCAGTAATACAGGGAGAGCTTTCTTT. It is translated as CASSNTGRAFF.

The V gene is TRBV5-4, the J gene TRBJ2-4; possibly TRBD1 for D (6 bases). Germline V gene lookup returns CDR1 SGHNT and CDR2 YYREEE (reference sequence). Trimming removed 3 bases from V and 0 bases from J, with 19 bases in between. This CDR3 spans 18 amino acids. CDR3 sequence: CASSYPGQTLIAKNIQYF. The CDR3 DNA reads TGTGCCAGCAGCTACCCCGGACAGACTCTTATAGCCAAAAACATTCAGTACTTC.

The sample holds a few counts of this clone. The V call is TRBV2, the J call TRBJ1-5, with 10 bases fitting TRBD1. This CDR3 is 14 amino acids long. The trim removed 11 bases at V and 4 bases at J, leaving 8 bases unmatched. Germline V CDR1 and CDR2: SNHLY, FYNNEI. In nucleotides, the CDR3 is TGTGCCGTCCAGACAGGGGGCGATAATCAGCCCCAGCATTTT. Amino acid sequence: CAVQTGGDNQPQHF.

The chain has TRBV7-9 and TRBJ1-1; D gene ambiguous. Germline CDR1 reads SEHNR; CDR2 reads FQNEAQ (reference sequence). This CDR3 contains 13 residues. Trimming removed 1 base at V and 6 bases at J, with 9 bases between. CDR3 protein: CASSLGLGAEAFF. CDR3 nucleotides: TGTGCCAGCAGCTTAGGGTTGGGTGCTGAAGCTTTCTTT.

This rearrangement joins TRBV9 to TRBJ2-3; 14 nucleotides line up with TRBD2. This CDR3 contains 18 residues. From germline, CDR1 is SGDLS and CDR2 YYNGEE. Germline trimming cut 4 bases from V and 6 bases from J; bases unmatched to any gene: 13. CDR3 protein: CASSKGPTSGGVHDTQYF. The CDR3 DNA follows: TGTGCCAGCAGCAAAGGGCCGACTAGCGGGGGGGTTCATGATACGCAGTATTTT.

The chain joins TRBV5-1 to TRBJ1-1, with D maybe TRBD1 (5 bases). Germline CDR1 is SGHRS and CDR2 is YFSETQ. The CDR3 is 13 amino acids. V lost 2 bases, J lost 1 base, and 6 bases lay in between. CDR3 loop: CASSFDRNTEAFF. Here the CDR3 DNA reads TGCGCCAGCAGCTTCGACAGGAACACTGAAGCTTTCTTT.

V gene TRBV7-8 combines with J gene TRBJ1-1, with 9 positions matching TRBD1. The J segment lost 5 bases and the V segment lost 5 bases, leaving 9 bases of the junction unmatched. Per the germline V gene, CDR1 is SGHVS and CDR2 is FQNEAQ. The CDR3 runs 15 residues. The CDR3 region has the DNA TGTGCCAGCAGCCCACTCCGGGACAGGGAGACTGAAGCTTTCTTT. Its protein product is CASSPLRDRETEAFF.

The J gene is TRBJ2-7, the V gene TRBV28, with TRBD1 identical over 7 bases. Losses at the gene ends were 6 bases for V and 4 bases for J; bases not matched to a gene: 12. CDR1 and CDR2 (germline): MDHEN, SYDVKM. The CDR3 sequence is 15 residues long. The DNA for the CDR3 is TGTGCCAGCAGCCCACGAAGTATCAGGGGGTACGAGCAGTACGTC. This gives the protein CASSPRSIRGYEQYV.

The chain recombines TRBV7-9 with TRBJ2-2; D might be TRBD1 (5 bases). Germline V lookup: CDR1 SEHNR, CDR2 FQNEAQ (reference sequence). CDR3 size: 15 residues. The ends were cut back, 5 bases at V and 1 base at J, with 11 bases in the middle. CDR3 nucleotides: TGTGCCAGCAGCAATGGACATCTGAACACCGGGGAGCTGTTTTTT. It codes for CASSNGHLNTGELFF.

This clone came up a few times. J is TRBJ2-7 and V is TRBV7-2; tentative D call: TRBD2 (6 bases). Germline CDR1 reads SGHTA; CDR2 reads FQGNSA. CDR3 length equals 15 residues. Trimming took 5 bases from V and 0 from J, leaving 14 bases between them. CDR3: CASSHGGVFSYEQYV. CDR3 nucleotides: TGTGCCAGCAGCCATGGAGGGGTGTTCTCCTACGAGCAGTACGTC.

The chain links TRBV7-8 to TRBJ2-7; TRBD1 is a possible D gene (6 bases). The CDR3 is made up of 14 amino acids. Germline V gene lookup returns CDR1 SGHVS and CDR2 FQNEAQ. The germline V and J ends were trimmed by 2 bases and 3 bases, with 11 bases remaining between them. CDR3 coding DNA: TGTGCCAGCAGCTTAAGCCAGGGGAACTACGAGCAGTACGTC. Its translation: CASSLSQGNYEQYV.

This clone was picked up a small number of times. V usage is TRBV24-1 and J usage is TRBJ1-5, with D tentatively TRBD1 (6 bases). Germline lookup yields CDR1 KGHDR and CDR2 SFDVKD. The CDR3 totals 14 residues. Trimming stripped 7 bases from V and 7 bases from J, with 16 bases between. CDR3 sequence reads: CATSQGLGTQPQHF. The CDR3 DNA sequence: TGTGCCACCAGCCAGGGGTTGGGTACGCAGCCCCAGCATTTT.

V and J are TRBV19 and TRBJ1-5, with TRBD1 matching over 7 bases. With V trimmed by 5 bases and J by 5 bases, 6 bases remained unmatched. CDR1 and CDR2 (germline): LNHDA, SQIVND (reference sequence). This CDR3 is 14 amino acids long. The DNA of the CDR3 is TGTGCCAGTAGTGCACAGGGGATGTATCAGCCCCAGCATTTT. The encoded protein is CASSAQGMYQPQHF.

The chain combines TRBV7-9 with TRBJ1-4; D remains unclear. V shed 4 bases and J shed 0 bases, with 12 bases lying between them. The germline gives CDR1 SEHNR, CDR2 FQNEAQ (reference sequence). This CDR3 comprises 16 residues. CDR3 sequence reads: CASSSSPGATNEKLFF. As DNA, the CDR3 is TGTGCCAGCAGCTCATCCCCGGGTGCAACTAATGAAAAACTGTTTTTT. The whole variable domain, filled in from reference TRBV7-9 and TRBJ1-4, reads DTGVSQNPRHKITKRGQNVTFRCDPISEHNRLYWYRQTLGQGPEFLTYFQNEAQLEKSRLLSDRFSAERPKGSFSTLEIQRTEQGDSAMYLCASSSSPGATNEKLFFGSGTQLSVL.

V is TRBV11-2 and J is TRBJ2-1; 9 bases align to TRBD2. The CDR3 extends over 14 amino acids. Germline CDR1 reads SGHAT; CDR2 reads FQNNGV. With 5 bases clipped from V and 13 bases from J, the junction kept 12 bases outside the gene matches. The CDR3 sequence is CASSQGLALGSQFF. CDR3 coding DNA: TGTGCCAGCAGCCAGGGACTAGCTCTAGGCTCACAGTTCTTC.

V usage is TRBV6-5 and J usage is TRBJ2-5; D not resolved. This CDR3 region has 13 residues. Germline V CDR1 and CDR2: MNHEY, SVGAGI. With 2 bases removed from V and 2 bases from J, the gap between germline ends came to 6 bases. The CDR3 here is CASSYGRQETQYF. The CDR3 nucleotides are TGTGCCAGCAGTTACGGCCGGCAAGAGACCCAGTACTTC.

The chain is built from TRBV5-8 and TRBJ1-1; TRBD1 might be the D (5 bases). CDR1 and CDR2 (germline): SGHTS, YDEGEE. V was clipped by 7 bases and J by 8 bases, with 33 bases between them. The CDR3 spans 18 residues. For the CDR3, the DNA is TGTGCCAGCCCTCTGGGGGTACCTAAGCGGACGGACAAAAAAGAAGCTTTCTTT. Translating gives CASPLGVPKRTDKKEAFF.

J is TRBJ2-4 and V is TRBV4-1; tentative D call: TRBD1 (6 bases). The CDR3 consists of 16 residues. V dropped 5 bases and J dropped 0 bases, with 14 bases sitting between them. Looked up from germline, CDR1 is MGHRA and CDR2 is YSYEKL. The CDR3 DNA reads as TGCGCCAGCAGCGACCGGACAGCGCTAGCCAAAAACATTCAGTACTTC. Protein product: CASSDRTALAKNIQYF.

The chain recombines TRBV9 with TRBJ1-3, with unresolved D. CDR1 is SGDLS and CDR2 is YYNGEE in the germline V gene. CDR3 length equals 14 residues. Trimming cost V 3 bases and J 1 base, with 8 bases left between them. The CDR3 reads CASSAGFSGNTIYF. CDR3 in DNA: TGTGCCAGCAGCGCTGGATTTTCTGGAAACACCATATATTTT. Filled out from reference TRBV9 and TRBJ1-3, the complete variable domain reads DSGVTQTPKHLITATGQRVTLRCSPRSGDLSVYWYQQSLDQGLQFLIQYYNGEERAKGNILERFSAQQFPDLHSELNLSSLELGDSALYFCASSAGFSGNTIYFGEGSWLTVV.

The chain couples TRBV19 to TRBJ2-1; D perhaps matches TRBD2 (5 bases). The length of the CDR3 is 18 residues. V lost 3 bases to trimming and J lost 5 bases, with 23 bases between them. From germline, CDR1 is LNHDA and CDR2 SQIVND (reference sequence). The CDR3 reads CASSISGPGLTLDNEQFF. The CDR3 nucleotides read TGTGCCAGTAGTATCTCGGGCCCCGGACTTACCCTCGACAATGAGCAGTTCTTC.

The chain employs TRBV18 and TRBJ2-2, with 9 bases that match TRBD1. The CDR3 spans 17 residues. Trimming at V came to 6 bases and at J to 3 bases, leaving 11 bases not matched to a gene. Per the germline V gene, CDR1 is KGHSH and CDR2 is LQKENI. The CDR3 DNA is TGTGCCAGCTCGCCCAACAGGGGGCGCAGGGACACCGGGGAGCTGTTTTTT. Translating gives CASSPNRGRRDTGELFF.

V usage is TRBV3-1 (or the pseudogene TRBV3-2) and J usage is TRBJ1-6; D remains unclear. The CDR3 is 15 amino acids. Trimming pared 5 bases from V and 6 bases from J, leaving 14 bases between. From germline, CDR1 is LGHDT and CDR2 YNNKEL (reference sequence). The CDR3 here is CASSIGGRTNSPLHF. The CDR3 nucleotides read TGTGCCAGCAGCATAGGTGGGAGGACTAATTCACCCCTCCACTTT.

V usage is TRBV19 and J usage is TRBJ2-4; perhaps TRBD1 as D (6 bases). Trimming shortened V by 1 base and J by 3 bases, and 10 bases separated the two germline ends. CDR1 is LNHDA, CDR2 SQIVND, per germline (reference sequence). This CDR3 is built from 15 residues. CDR3 bases: TGTGCCAGTAGTATAGTACAGGGATTCAAAAACATTCAGTACTTC. It codes for CASSIVQGFKNIQYF.

The gene calls are TRBV18 and TRBJ2-7; the D is unclear. This CDR3 comprises 12 residues. CDR1 and CDR2 (germline): KGHSH, LQKENI. Trimming removed 3 bases at V and 7 bases at J, with 10 bases between. Here the CDR3 DNA reads TGTGCCAGCTCACCTTCGTTTGGGGAGCAGTACGTC. Amino acid sequence: CASSPSFGEQYV.

This sequence joins TRBV7-8 and TRBJ1-1, with 7 bases fitting TRBD1. V shed 5 bases, J shed 4 bases, and the junction held 7 bases outside the gene matches. The CDR3 is made up of 14 amino acids. The germline gives CDR1 SGHVS, CDR2 FQNEAQ. DNA for the CDR3: TGTGCCAGCAGCCAAGACAGGGTTCGCACTGAAGCTTTCTTT. It encodes CASSQDRVRTEAFF.

The V gene is TRBV24-1, the J gene TRBJ2-3; D is perhaps TRBD1 (6 bases). Trimming pared 4 bases from V and 5 bases from J, leaving 9 bases between. Per the germline V gene, CDR1 is KGHDR and CDR2 is SFDVKD. The CDR3 runs 13 residues. The CDR3: CATSEAGEDTQYF. The CDR3 region has the DNA TGTGCCACCAGTGAGGCAGGGGAAGATACGCAGTATTTT.

The chain uses TRBV10-2 and TRBJ1-6; D is uncertain. V was trimmed by 0 bases and J by 5 bases, leaving 5 bases between them. The CDR3 has 14 amino acids. Germline V gene data show CDR1 as WSHSY and CDR2 as SAAADI. The CDR3 sequence: CASSESGHNSPLHF. CDR3 nucleotides: TGCGCCAGCAGTGAGTCGGGCCATAATTCACCCCTCCACTTT.

This clone was seen only a few times. J is TRBJ2-1 and V is TRBV5-6, with 9 bases identical to TRBD1. This CDR3 spans 15 amino acids. With 4 bases clipped from V and 4 bases from J, the junction kept 6 bases outside the gene matches. From germline, CDR1 is SGHDT and CDR2 YYEEEE. The chain's CDR3 is CASSSTGGQYNEQFF. CDR3 in DNA: TGTGCCAGCAGCAGTACAGGGGGCCAGTACAATGAGCAGTTCTTC.

The chain uses TRBV19 and TRBJ2-7, with D perhaps given as TRBD1 or TRBD2 (5 bases each). CDR1 is LNHDA, CDR2 SQIVND, per germline (reference sequence). The CDR3 has 12 residues. With 7 bases removed from V and 6 bases from J, the gap between germline ends came to 13 bases. The CDR3 here is CASIGGMGEQYV. The CDR3, as DNA: TGTGCCAGTATTGGGGGAATGGGCGAGCAGTACGTC.